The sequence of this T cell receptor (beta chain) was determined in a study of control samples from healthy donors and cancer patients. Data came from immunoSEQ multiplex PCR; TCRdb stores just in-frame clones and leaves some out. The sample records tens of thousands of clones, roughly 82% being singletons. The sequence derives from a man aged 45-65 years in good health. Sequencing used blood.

The CDR3 sequence is CSVVSPGDEAFF. As DNA, the CDR3 is TGCAGCGTTGTATCCCCAGGGGACGAGGCTTTCTTT. The V gene is TRBV29-1, the J gene TRBJ1-1; possible D gene TRBD1, 6 bases. The CDR3 contains 12 residues. CDR1 is SQVTM and CDR2 is ANQGSEA in the germline V gene. Deletions cut 4 bases from V and 11 bases from J, with 17 bases between.